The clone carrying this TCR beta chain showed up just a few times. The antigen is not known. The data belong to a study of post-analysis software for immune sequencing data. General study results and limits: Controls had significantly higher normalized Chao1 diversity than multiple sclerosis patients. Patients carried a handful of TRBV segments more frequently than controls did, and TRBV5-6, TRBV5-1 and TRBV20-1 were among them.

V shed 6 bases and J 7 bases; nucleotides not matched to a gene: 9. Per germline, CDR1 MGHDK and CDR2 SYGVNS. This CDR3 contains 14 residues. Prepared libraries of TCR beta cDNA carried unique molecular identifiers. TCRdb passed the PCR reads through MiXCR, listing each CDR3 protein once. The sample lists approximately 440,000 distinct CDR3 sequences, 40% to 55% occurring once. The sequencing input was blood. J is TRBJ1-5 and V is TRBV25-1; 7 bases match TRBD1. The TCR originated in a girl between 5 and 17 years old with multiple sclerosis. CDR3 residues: CASRSTGSGQPQHF. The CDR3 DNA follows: TGTGCCAGCAGATCGACAGGGAGCGGCCAGCCCCAGCATTTT.